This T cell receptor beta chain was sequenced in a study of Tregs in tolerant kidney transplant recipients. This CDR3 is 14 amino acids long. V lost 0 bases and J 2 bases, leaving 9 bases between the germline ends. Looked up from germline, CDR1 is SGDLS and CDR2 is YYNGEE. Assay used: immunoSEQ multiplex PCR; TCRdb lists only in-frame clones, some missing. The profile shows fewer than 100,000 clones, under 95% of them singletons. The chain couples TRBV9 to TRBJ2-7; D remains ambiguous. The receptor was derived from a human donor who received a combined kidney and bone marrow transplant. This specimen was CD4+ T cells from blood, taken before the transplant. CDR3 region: CASSVEPGPYEQYF. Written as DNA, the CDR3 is TGTGCCAGCAGCGTAGAACCTGGCCCCTACGAGCAGTACTTC. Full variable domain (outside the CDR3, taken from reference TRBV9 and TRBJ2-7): DSGVTQTPKHLITATGQRVTLRCSPRSGDLSVYWYQQSLDQGLQFLIQYYNGEERAKGNILERFSAQQFPDLHSELNLSSLELGDSALYFCASSVEPGPYEQYFGPGTRLTVT.